This T cell receptor beta chain was identified during a study of blood T cell repertoires in COVID-19. The V gene lost 0 bases and the J gene lost 5 bases, with 19 bases spanning the gap. CDR1 and CDR2 (germline): GTSNPN, SVGIG (reference sequence). The CDR3 sequence is 16 residues long. Some clones are missing from TCRdb's copy, which holds only in-frame ones; the method was immunoSEQ multiplex PCR. In the table there are approximately 400,000 clones, approximately 90% of which are singletons. Participant age was about 18 to 89 years, and participants resided in approximately 25 US areas. Each recovered donor of Cohort 3 presented with two negative PCRs, clearance, or symptom resolution.

The sequenced sample consisted of PBMCs or T cells enriched from blood (not recorded which). The source of this sequence is a woman aged 18-29 years who had recovered from COVID-19. The V and J genes are TRBV30 and TRBJ1-1; D possibly corresponds to TRBD1 (6 bases). The CDR3 spells CAWSVGQGLRSTEAFF. The CDR3 coding sequence is TGTGCCTGGAGTGTGGGGCAGGGGTTAAGGAGTACTGAAGCTTTCTTT.